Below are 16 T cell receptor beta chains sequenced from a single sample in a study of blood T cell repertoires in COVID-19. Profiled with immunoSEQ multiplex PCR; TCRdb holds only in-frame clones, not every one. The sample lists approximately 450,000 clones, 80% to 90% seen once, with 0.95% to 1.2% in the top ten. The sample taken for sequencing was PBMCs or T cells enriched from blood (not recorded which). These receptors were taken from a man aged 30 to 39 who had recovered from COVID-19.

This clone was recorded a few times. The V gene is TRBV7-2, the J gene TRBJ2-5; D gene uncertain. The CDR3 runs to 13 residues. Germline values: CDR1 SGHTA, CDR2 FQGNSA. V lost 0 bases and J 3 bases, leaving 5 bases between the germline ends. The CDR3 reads CASSLAAKETQYF. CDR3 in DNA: TGTGCCAGCAGCTTAGCTGCGAAAGAGACCCAGTACTTC.

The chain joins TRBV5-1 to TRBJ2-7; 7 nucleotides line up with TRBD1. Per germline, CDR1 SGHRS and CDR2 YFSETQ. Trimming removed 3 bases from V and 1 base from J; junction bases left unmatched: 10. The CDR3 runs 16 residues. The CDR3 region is CASSSRPGGASYEQYF. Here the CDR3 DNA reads TGCGCCAGCAGCTCCCGGCCAGGGGGTGCGTCCTACGAGCAGTACTTC.

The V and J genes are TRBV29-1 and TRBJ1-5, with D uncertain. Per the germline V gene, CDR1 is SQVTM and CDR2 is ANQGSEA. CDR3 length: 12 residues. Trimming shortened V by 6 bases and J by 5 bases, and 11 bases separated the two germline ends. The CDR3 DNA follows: TGCAGCGTCTCGGACGGGGATCAGCCCCAGCATTTT. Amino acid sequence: CSVSDGDQPQHF.

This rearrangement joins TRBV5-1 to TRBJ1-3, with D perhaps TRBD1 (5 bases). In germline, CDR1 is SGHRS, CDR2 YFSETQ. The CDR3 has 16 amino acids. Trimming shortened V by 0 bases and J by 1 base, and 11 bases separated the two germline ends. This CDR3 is CASSLELAGSGNTIYF. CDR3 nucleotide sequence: TGCGCCAGCAGCTTGGAACTCGCAGGGTCTGGAAACACCATATATTTT. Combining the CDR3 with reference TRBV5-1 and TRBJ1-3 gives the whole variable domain KAGVTQTPRYLIKTRGQQVTLSCSPISGHRSVSWYQQTPGQGLQFLFEYFSETQRNKGNFPGRFSGRQFSNSRSEMNVSTLELGDSALYLCASSLELAGSGNTIYFGEGSWLTVV.

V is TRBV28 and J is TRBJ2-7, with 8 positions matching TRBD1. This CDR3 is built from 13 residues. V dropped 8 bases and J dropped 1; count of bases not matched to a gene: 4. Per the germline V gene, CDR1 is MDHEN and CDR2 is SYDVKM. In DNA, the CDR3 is TGTGCCAGCGCCACAGGGGGATCCTACGAGCAGTACTTC. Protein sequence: CASATGGSYEQYF.

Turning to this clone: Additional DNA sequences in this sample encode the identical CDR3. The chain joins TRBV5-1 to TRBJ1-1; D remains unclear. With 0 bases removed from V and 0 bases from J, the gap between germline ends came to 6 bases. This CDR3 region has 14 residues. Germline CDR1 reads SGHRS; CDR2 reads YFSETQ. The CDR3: CASSLGQMNTEAFF. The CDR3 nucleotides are TGCGCCAGCAGCTTGGGGCAGATGAACACTGAAGCTTTCTTT.

CDR3 coding DNA: TGTGCCAGCTCACCCGGGACAGGGAATACTGAAGCTTTCTTT. It is translated as CASSPGTGNTEAFF. The chain couples TRBV18 to TRBJ1-1; TRBD1 agrees at 9 bases. Germline CDR1 is KGHSH and CDR2 is LQKENI. Trimming took 3 bases from V and 5 from J; bases not matched to a gene: 4. The CDR3 covers 14 residues.

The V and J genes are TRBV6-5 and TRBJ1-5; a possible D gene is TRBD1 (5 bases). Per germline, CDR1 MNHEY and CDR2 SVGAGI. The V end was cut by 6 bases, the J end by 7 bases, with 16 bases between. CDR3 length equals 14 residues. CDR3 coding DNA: TGTGCCAGCAGGACGGGGGGGGAGGGCCAGCCCCAGCATTTT. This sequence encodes CASRTGGEGQPQHF.

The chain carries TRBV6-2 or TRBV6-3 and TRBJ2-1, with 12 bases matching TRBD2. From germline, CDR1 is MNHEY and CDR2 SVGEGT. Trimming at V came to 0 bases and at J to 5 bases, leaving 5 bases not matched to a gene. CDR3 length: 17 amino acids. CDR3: CASSYSGTSGLNNEQFF. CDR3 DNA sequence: TGTGCCAGCAGTTACTCCGGGACTAGCGGGCTTAACAATGAGCAGTTCTTC.

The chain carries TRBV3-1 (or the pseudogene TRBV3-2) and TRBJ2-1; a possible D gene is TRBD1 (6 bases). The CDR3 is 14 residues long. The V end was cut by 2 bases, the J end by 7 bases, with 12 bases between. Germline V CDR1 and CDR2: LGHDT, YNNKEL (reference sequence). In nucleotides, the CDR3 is TGTGCCAGCAGCCAATTCACAGGGAGTAATGAGCAGTTCTTC. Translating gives CASSQFTGSNEQFF.

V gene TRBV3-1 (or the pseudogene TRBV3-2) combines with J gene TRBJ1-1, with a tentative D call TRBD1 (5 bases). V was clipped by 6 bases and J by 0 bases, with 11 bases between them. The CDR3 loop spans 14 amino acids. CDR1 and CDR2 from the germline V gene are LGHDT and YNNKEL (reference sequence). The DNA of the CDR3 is TGTGCCAGCAGTCACCGACAGTTGAACACTGAAGCTTTCTTT. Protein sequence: CASSHRQLNTEAFF.

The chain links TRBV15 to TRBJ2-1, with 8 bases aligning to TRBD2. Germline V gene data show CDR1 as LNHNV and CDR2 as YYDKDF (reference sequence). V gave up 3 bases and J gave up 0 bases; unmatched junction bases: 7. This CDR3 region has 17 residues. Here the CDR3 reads CATSRDLLAVSYNEQFF. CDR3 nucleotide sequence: TGTGCCACCAGCAGGGACCTACTAGCGGTCTCCTACAATGAGCAGTTCTTC.

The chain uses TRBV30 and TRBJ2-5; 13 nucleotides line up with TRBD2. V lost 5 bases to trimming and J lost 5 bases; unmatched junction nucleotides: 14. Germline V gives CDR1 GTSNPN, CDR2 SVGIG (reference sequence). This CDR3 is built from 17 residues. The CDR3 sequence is CAWGLGLAGISGETQYF. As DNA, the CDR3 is TGTGCCTGGGGATTGGGACTAGCGGGAATATCAGGGGAGACCCAGTACTTC.

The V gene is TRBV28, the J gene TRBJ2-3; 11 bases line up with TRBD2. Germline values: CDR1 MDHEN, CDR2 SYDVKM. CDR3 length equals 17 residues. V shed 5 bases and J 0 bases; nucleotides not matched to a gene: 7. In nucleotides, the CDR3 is TGTGCCAGCAGTCCACGACTAGCGGGGATTAGCACAGATACGCAGTATTTT. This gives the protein CASSPRLAGISTDTQYF.

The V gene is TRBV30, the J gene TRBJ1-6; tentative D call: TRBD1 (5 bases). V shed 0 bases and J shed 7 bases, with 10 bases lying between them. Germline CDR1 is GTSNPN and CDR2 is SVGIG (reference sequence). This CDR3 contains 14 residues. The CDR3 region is CAWSVSQGNSPLHF. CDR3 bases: TGTGCCTGGAGTGTTAGCCAGGGAAATTCACCCCTCCACTTT.

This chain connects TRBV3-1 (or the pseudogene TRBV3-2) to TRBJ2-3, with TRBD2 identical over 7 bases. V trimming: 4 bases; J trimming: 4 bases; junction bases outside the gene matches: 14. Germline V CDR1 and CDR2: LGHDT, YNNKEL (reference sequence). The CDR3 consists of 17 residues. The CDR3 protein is CASSPRLGEGPPDTQYF. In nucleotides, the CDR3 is TGTGCCAGCAGCCCCCGGTTGGGGGAGGGTCCCCCAGATACGCAGTATTTT.